The subject of this entry is one T cell receptor (beta chain). The antigen is undetermined. Libraries were prepared by immunoSEQ multiplex PCR; TCRdb keeps only in-frame clonotypes and omits some of them. The sample yields some 32,000 clones, 90% to 95% seen once. The entry originates in a study of T cells in localized non-small cell lung cancer. Study-wide findings and caveats: Appearing in adjacent lung were a median about 60 of the top 100 tumor clones. Tumor trailed uninvolved adjacent lung in T cell clonality, which peaked there. Because researchers sequenced only one region of the tumor, heterogeneity is still possible. Prolonged overall survival went with higher T cell density in the blood.

Sample: peripheral blood, taken before any cancer treatment. The sequence was obtained from a woman aged 35 to 69 with stage I lung adenocarcinoma.

The CDR3 coding sequence is TGTGCCAGCAGCTTTACAGGTTCCCACGAGCAGTACTTC. It specifies CASSFTGSHEQYF. This chain uses TRBV7-9 with TRBJ2-7; a possible D gene is TRBD1 (5 bases). There are 13 residues in the CDR3. Trimming removed 3 bases from V and 5 bases from J, with 11 bases in between. Germline CDR1 reads SEHNR; CDR2 reads FQNEAQ (reference sequence).